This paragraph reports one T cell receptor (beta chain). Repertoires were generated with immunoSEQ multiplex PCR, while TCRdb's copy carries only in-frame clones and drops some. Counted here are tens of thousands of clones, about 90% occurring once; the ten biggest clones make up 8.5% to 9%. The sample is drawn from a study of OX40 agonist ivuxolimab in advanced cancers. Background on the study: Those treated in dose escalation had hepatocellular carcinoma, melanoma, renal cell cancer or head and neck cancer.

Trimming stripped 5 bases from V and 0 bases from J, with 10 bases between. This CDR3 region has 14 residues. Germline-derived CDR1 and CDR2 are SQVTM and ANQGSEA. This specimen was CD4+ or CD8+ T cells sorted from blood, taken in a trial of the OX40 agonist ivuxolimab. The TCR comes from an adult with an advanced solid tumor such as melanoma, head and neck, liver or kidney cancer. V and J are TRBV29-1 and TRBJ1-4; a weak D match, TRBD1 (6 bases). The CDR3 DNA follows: TGCAGCGTTCCGGGACAAGCAACTAATGAAAAACTGTTTTTT. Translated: CSVPGQATNEKLFF.